This T cell receptor (beta chain) was found in a study of PD-1 and CTLA-4 blockade in melanoma. The assay was immunoSEQ multiplex PCR, and TCRdb's table has in-frame clones only and misses some. The table has roughly 30,000 clones, about 88% seen once; the top ten hold roughly 6%. This clonotype was obtained from a human donor with melanoma. Sequencing was performed on CD8+ T cells from peripheral blood, taken from a patient given anti-PD-1 treatment.

The CDR3 DNA sequence: TGTGCCAGCAGCTTGGCGTCCGAAGAGACCCAGTACTTC. Translating it yields CASSLASEETQYF. V usage is TRBV5-4 and J usage is TRBJ2-5, with D unclear. Looked up from germline, CDR1 is SGHNT and CDR2 is YYREEE (reference sequence). Trimming pared 0 bases from V and 3 bases from J, leaving 6 bases between. The CDR3 consists of 13 residues.